Following are 17 T cell receptor beta chains from one sample sequenced in a study of OX40 agonist ivuxolimab in advanced cancers. The table came from immunoSEQ multiplex PCR; TCRdb's copy has only in-frame clones and leaves some out. The table lists about 60,000 clones, roughly 86% of them singletons. This material consisted of CD4+ or CD8+ T cells sorted from blood, taken in a trial of the OX40 agonist ivuxolimab. These receptor sequences come from an adult with an advanced solid tumor such as melanoma, head and neck, liver or kidney cancer.

The chain joins TRBV19 to TRBJ1-5; TRBD1 is a possible D gene (5 bases). CDR1 is LNHDA and CDR2 is SQIVND in the germline V gene (reference sequence). CDR3 length: 15 residues. Between the trimmed V and J ends, which lost 7 bases and 2 bases, there was a span of 15 bases. The CDR3 region is CASTLLDSRNQPQHF. The CDR3 DNA sequence: TGTGCCAGTACCCTATTAGACAGCCGCAATCAGCCCCAGCATTTT. The full variable domain, with the rest looked up from reference TRBV19 and TRBJ1-5, is DGGITQSPKYLFRKEGQNVTLSCEQNLNHDAMYWYRQDPGQGLRLIYYSQIVNDFQKGDIAEGYSVSREKKESFPLTVTSAQKNPTAFYLCASTLLDSRNQPQHFGDGTRLSIL.

V gene TRBV19 combines with J gene TRBJ1-5, with D possibly TRBD1 on 5 matching bases. The V gene's germline CDR1 is LNHDA and CDR2 SQIVND (reference sequence). The CDR3 extends over 17 amino acids. Trimming took 4 bases from V and 4 from J, leaving 20 bases between them. The CDR3 loop reads CASSTLTRDAENQPQHF. In nucleotides, the CDR3 is TGTGCCAGTAGTACTTTGACCCGGGACGCCGAAAATCAGCCCCAGCATTTT.

CDR3 in amino acids: CASSQGEGRQTEAFF. The DNA for the CDR3 is TGTGCCAGCAGCCAAGGGGAGGGGAGACAGACTGAAGCTTTCTTT. The rearrangement uses TRBV11-3 and TRBJ1-1; D might be TRBD1 (5 bases). This CDR3 contains 15 residues. The V gene's germline CDR1 is SGHNT and CDR2 YENEEA. V was shortened by 5 bases and J by 5 bases, with 18 bases between the two germline ends.

The chain's CDR3 is CSVADGNTDTQYF. In nucleotides, the CDR3 is TGCAGCGTTGCTGACGGAAACACAGATACGCAGTATTTT. This chain links TRBV29-1 with TRBJ2-3, with D unresolved. V lost 4 bases and J lost 2, with 10 bases in between. The CDR3 has 13 residues. Germline V gene data show CDR1 as SQVTM and CDR2 as ANQGSEA.

The V and J genes are TRBV18 and TRBJ2-1; the D is unclear. Per the germline V gene, CDR1 is KGHSH and CDR2 is LQKENI. The V gene lost 4 bases and the J gene lost 3 bases, with 7 bases spanning the gap. The CDR3 extends over 13 amino acids. The CDR3: CASSLGGYNEQFF. The CDR3 DNA is TGTGCCAGCTCACTTGGCGGCTACAATGAGCAGTTCTTC.

The rearrangement joins TRBV20-1 to TRBJ2-1; unclear D gene. CDR1 is DFQATT, CDR2 SNEGSKA, per germline (reference sequence). The CDR3 is 10 amino acids. Trimming pared 6 bases from V and 8 bases from J, leaving 8 bases between. The CDR3 here is CSAAADEQFF. The CDR3 bases are TGCAGTGCCGCGGCGGATGAGCAGTTCTTC.

The J gene is TRBJ1-6, the V gene TRBV5-1; 9 bases agree with TRBD1. Germline V lookup: CDR1 SGHRS, CDR2 YFSETQ. The trim removed 2 bases at V and 10 bases at J, leaving 7 bases unmatched. The length of the CDR3 is 15 residues. CDR3 residues: CASSFTGGQNSPLHF. The CDR3 nucleotides are TGCGCCAGCAGCTTCACAGGGGGCCAGAACTCACCCCTCCACTTT.

CDR3 amino acids: CASGASYSEAFF. The CDR3 bases are TGTGCCAGCGGCGCCTCGTACTCTGAAGCTTTCTTT. The V call is TRBV27, the J call TRBJ1-1; D is uncertain. The germline CDR1 and CDR2 sequences are MNHEY and SMNVEV (reference sequence). The CDR3 has 12 residues. The V and J ends lost 8 bases and 6 bases respectively, with 13 bases between them.

The chain has TRBV4-1 and TRBJ1-4, with a possible D match to TRBD1 (6 bases). CDR1 is MGHRA and CDR2 is YSYEKL in the germline V gene. V lost 0 bases to trimming and J lost 4 bases, with 9 bases between them. This CDR3 is built from 15 residues. CDR3 sequence: CASSQEGHLNEKLFF. The CDR3 DNA sequence: TGCGCCAGCAGCCAAGAGGGACACCTTAATGAAAAACTGTTTTTT.

This clone was picked up a small number of times. The CDR3 here is CASSRDTDNSPLHF. CDR3 sequence (DNA): TGTGCCAGCTCTCGGGACACAGATAATTCACCCCTCCACTTT. The chain couples TRBV18 to TRBJ1-6, with D possibly matching TRBD1 (6 bases). CDR1 is KGHSH, CDR2 LQKENI, per germline. CDR3 length equals 14 residues. The V gene lost 6 bases and the J gene lost 5 bases, with 11 bases spanning the gap.

The chain couples TRBV5-6 to TRBJ2-7; D gene ambiguous. This CDR3 has 13 amino acids. In germline, CDR1 is SGHDT, CDR2 YYEEEE. V lost 6 bases and J 5 bases, leaving 15 bases between the germline ends. CDR3 bases: TGTGCCAGCACCTTTGGGGTTATCCACGAGCAGTACTTC. The encoded protein is CASTFGVIHEQYF.

This rearrangement joins TRBV11-2 to TRBJ2-1; 9 bases agree with TRBD2. V lost 2 bases to trimming and J lost 8 bases; unmatched junction nucleotides: 1. Germline-derived CDR1 and CDR2 are SGHAT and FQNNGV. This CDR3 is 13 amino acids long. CDR3 DNA sequence: TGTGCCAGCAGCTTAAGCGGGGGGCATGAGCAGTTCTTC. Translated, it gives CASSLSGGHEQFF.

This chain links TRBV6-6 with TRBJ2-6; D is unclear. The CDR3 is 15 residues long. Trimming removed 7 bases at V and 4 bases at J, with 14 bases between. CDR1 is MNHNY, CDR2 SVGAGI, per germline (reference sequence). The CDR3 sequence is CASILQVSGANVLTF. The CDR3 nucleotides are TGTGCCAGCATCCTACAAGTTTCCGGGGCCAACGTCCTGACTTTC.

The rearrangement uses TRBV5-4 and TRBJ1-1; D gene ambiguous. The ends were cut back, 2 bases at V and 6 bases at J, with 20 bases in the middle. There are 16 residues in the CDR3. Germline CDR1 is SGHNT and CDR2 is YYREEE (reference sequence). CDR3 sequence: CASSFPGLTTRAEAFF. The DNA of the CDR3 is TGTGCCAGCAGCTTTCCCGGACTCACGACCCGGGCTGAAGCTTTCTTT.

This sequence joins TRBV11-3 and TRBJ1-4; D may be TRBD1 (5 bases). CDR1 is SGHNT, CDR2 YENEEA, per germline. This CDR3 is built from 15 residues. The V and J ends lost 5 bases and 5 bases respectively, with 15 bases between them. CDR3 DNA sequence: TGTGCCAGCAGCCTGTCAGGGTACAGGAATGAAAAACTGTTTTTT. Protein sequence: CASSLSGYRNEKLFF.

This clone was counted a few times. The chain links TRBV9 to TRBJ1-4; D is perhaps TRBD1 (5 bases). The CDR3 length is 17 residues. CDR1 is SGDLS, CDR2 YYNGEE, per germline. Trimming stripped 2 bases from V and 0 bases from J, with 14 bases between. The CDR3 is CASSVDGRGATNEKLFF. DNA for the CDR3: TGTGCCAGCAGCGTTGACGGCCGAGGGGCAACTAATGAAAAACTGTTTTTT.

This clone was observed a few times. The chain combines TRBV19 with TRBJ1-5, with TRBD1 matching over 7 bases. The CDR3 covers 17 residues. From germline, CDR1 is LNHDA and CDR2 SQIVND (reference sequence). Trimming removed 5 bases from V and 2 bases from J; junction bases left unmatched: 12. In nucleotides, the CDR3 is TGTGCCAGTAGTCACCGGGACAGTGGGGTCGGCAATCAGCCCCAGCATTTT. The encoded protein is CASSHRDSGVGNQPQHF.